A selection of T cell receptor beta chains follows, all from one sample in a study of blood T cell repertoires in COVID-19. Sequenced by immunoSEQ multiplex PCR; TCRdb stores in-frame clones only, minus some. This sample has under 500,000 clones; around 88% occur once, and the top ten carry about 4.5%. The specimen was peripheral blood. The receptor source for this set is a woman in her twenties or thirties with acute or convalescent COVID-19. The CDR3 runs from the conserved cysteine through the conserved F or W. D genes are given only for firm matches. Part of the rows lack a size; the others show once, few, many or a class for expanded clones.

cdr3_nt cdr3_aa j_call clone_size d_call v_call
TGTGCCAGCTCACTTGAAGGGAGCACTGAAGCTTTCTTT CASSLEGSTEAFF TRBJ1-1 - - TRBV18
TGTGCCAGCAGCTACGGACAGGGAGAGTCAGATACGCAGTATTTT CASSYGQGESDTQYF TRBJ2-3 - TRBD1 TRBV7-9
TGTGCCAGCAGTTACTCTCTCAACGGGGACGAGCAGTACTTC CASSYSLNGDEQYF TRBJ2-7 - - TRBV6-5
TGTGCCAGTAAGAACGGGGGAGCGAACACCGGGGAGCTGTTTTTT CASKNGGANTGELFF TRBJ2-2 - - TRBV28
TGTGCCAGCTCACCAGAACAATTATATGGCTACACCTTC CASSPEQLYGYTF TRBJ1-2 - - TRBV18
TGTGCCAGCAGCCAAAGGACAGGATTAGACACAGATACGCAGTATTTT CASSQRTGLDTDTQYF TRBJ2-3 - TRBD1 TRBV7-3
TGTGCCAGCAGCCAGACAGACTCCTATAATTCACCCCTCCACTTT CASSQTDSYNSPLHF TRBJ1-6 - - TRBV2
TGTGCCAGCAGTGGACTTGAAAGTTACGTCTACACCTTC CASSGLESYVYTF TRBJ1-2 - - TRBV28
TGCGCCAGCAGCCAACCCGGGACAGGGAGTGAAAAACTGTTTTTT CASSQPGTGSEKLFF TRBJ1-4 - TRBD1 TRBV4-1
TGTGCCAGCAGCCCTCAGTATGGCTACACCTTC CASSPQYGYTF TRBJ1-2 - - TRBV7-9
TGCGCCAGCAGCTTTGACAGGGGATATTCACCCCTCCACTTT CASSFDRGYSPLHF TRBJ1-6 once TRBD1 TRBV5-1
TGTGCCAGCAGTTTAGGCGGACCCCAGCATTTT CASSLGGPQHF TRBJ1-5 - - TRBV12-3/TRBV12-4
TGTGCCAGCAATGGGCTTGGGTTTGAGACCCAGTACTTC CASNGLGFETQYF TRBJ2-5 once - TRBV2
TGTGCCAGCAGCCTTACAGGGGTTACCGGGGAGCTGTTTTTT CASSLTGVTGELFF TRBJ2-2 - TRBD1 TRBV11-2
TGTGCCAGCAGCAAAGGGGGCAAAACCTACGAGCAGTACTTC CASSKGGKTYEQYF TRBJ2-7 - TRBD1 TRBV9
TGTGCCAGCAGCCAAGATTCCAGGTCCTCAGAGCTGTTTTTT CASSQDSRSSELFF TRBJ2-2 - - TRBV3-1/TRBV3-2
TGTGCCAGCAGCTCCGGGACAGTCAGGGAAAAACTGTTTTTT CASSSGTVREKLFF TRBJ1-4 - TRBD1 TRBV6-5
TGTGCCAGTAGTATGGCGACAGTGAACACTGAAGCTTTCTTT CASSMATVNTEAFF TRBJ1-1 once - TRBV19
TGTGCCAGCAGCTCCGTACCCCCTCTCAGCAGGAATTCACCCCTCCACTTT CASSSVPPLSRNSPLHF TRBJ1-6 - - TRBV7-6
TGTGCCAGCAGTCGTAGACTAGCGGGGTTGGGAACAGAGACCCAGTACTTC CASSRRLAGLGTETQYF TRBJ2-5 once TRBD2 TRBV2
TGTGCCAGCAGCCCTAGACTAGCGGGGAGCGGTGAGCAGTTCTTC CASSPRLAGSGEQFF TRBJ2-1 - TRBD2 TRBV13
TGCAGCGTTGGGGGGGGCACAGATACGCAGTATTTT CSVGGGTDTQYF TRBJ2-3 - - TRBV29-1
TGTGCCAGCAGTGAACGGAATCAGCCCCAGCATTTT CASSERNQPQHF TRBJ1-5 - - TRBV6-1
TGCGCCAGCAGCTTGGCCCCCCCGGGACAGACTTACTCCTACGAGCAGTACTTC CASSLAPPGQTYSYEQYF TRBJ2-7 - TRBD1 TRBV5-1
TGCGCCAGCAGCCAAGATCAGGTGGCCTACAATGAGCAGTTCTTC CASSQDQVAYNEQFF TRBJ2-1 - - TRBV4-1
TGCAGTGCTAGAGAAACTTACGAGCAGTACTTC CSARETYEQYF TRBJ2-7 - - TRBV20-1
TGTGCTAGTGCCCCAAGCGGGGGGGCCTGGGGAGATACGCAGTATTTT CASAPSGGAWGDTQYF TRBJ2-3 - TRBD2 TRBV12-5
TGTGCCAGCCCACAGGAGACAGATTCGAACACCGGGGAGCTGTTTTTT CASPQETDSNTGELFF TRBJ2-2 - - TRBV7-3
TGCAGCTCCGCGGGGGGGTATTATTACAATGAGCAGTTCTTC CSSAGGYYYNEQFF TRBJ2-1 - TRBD2 TRBV29-1
TGTGCCAGTAGTATGTACGGGGGCTACGAGCAGTACTTC CASSMYGGYEQYF TRBJ2-7 - - TRBV19
TGTGCCAGTAGTATAGGCAAGGGGGTTATAGCCAAAAACATTCAGTACTTC CASSIGKGVIAKNIQYF TRBJ2-4 - - TRBV19
TGCGCCAGCAGCTTGGGGTTCGGGGGGCTTGACTATGGCTACACCTTC CASSLGFGGLDYGYTF TRBJ1-2 once - TRBV5-1
TGTGCCAGCAGCCAATTGCGCGGCAGGGGGCAGGCCGGGGAGCTGTTTTTT CASSQLRGRGQAGELFF TRBJ2-2 - TRBD1 TRBV4-2
TGTGCCAGCAGTAAGCAGGCTGTCTCCGGAAACACCATATATTTT CASSKQAVSGNTIYF TRBJ1-3 - - TRBV2
TGTGCCAGCAGTGACGACTACCTAGAGACCCAGTACTTC CASSDDYLETQYF TRBJ2-5 - - TRBV6-1
TGCGCCAGCAGCTCTGGGGGGGCCAATGAGCAGTTCTTC CASSSGGANEQFF TRBJ2-1 - - TRBV5-1
TGTGCCAGCAGCTTGGGAGGCGTCACTAACTATGGCTACACCTTC CASSLGGVTNYGYTF TRBJ1-2 - - TRBV7-9
TGTGCCTGGAGTGTACAGGGGATCTCTGAAGCTTTCTTT CAWSVQGISEAFF TRBJ1-1 - TRBD1 TRBV30
TGTGCCAGCAGCAAAGTGCGGAGTCAAGAGACCCAGTACTTC CASSKVRSQETQYF TRBJ2-5 - - TRBV21-1
TGTGCCAGCAGCTCCGGGGGGGGATACAATGAGCAGTTCTTC CASSSGGGYNEQFF TRBJ2-1 - TRBD2 TRBV5-4
TGTGCCAGCAGCAAACCATTCCGGGGGGAGGATTCACCCCTCCACTTT CASSKPFRGEDSPLHF TRBJ1-6 few - TRBV11-3
TGTGCCAGCAGGGGAGGCCGTAAAGCTTTCTTT CASRGGRKAFF TRBJ1-1 - - TRBV25-1
TGTGCCAGCAGCCCCCGGACTAGCGGGGGGGCAGATACGCAGTATTTT CASSPRTSGGADTQYF TRBJ2-3 - TRBD2 TRBV13
TGTGCCAGCCGAGTCTTGTCCACAGATACGCAGTATTTT CASRVLSTDTQYF TRBJ2-3 - - TRBV2
TGTGCCACTCGACAGGACTATAATTCACCCCTCCACTTT CATRQDYNSPLHF TRBJ1-6 - - TRBV2
TGTGCCAGCAGCTTAGAGTTTGGGCCAGACTACGAGCAGTACTTC CASSLEFGPDYEQYF TRBJ2-7 - - TRBV11-3
TGTGCCAGCAGCTTAGATTTCCTTAATCAGCCCCAGCATTTT CASSLDFLNQPQHF TRBJ1-5 - - TRBV11-2
TGCGCCAGCAGCTTGGCCGGGGGAGCCGGGGGGGCCTTGGAAGATACGCAGTATTTT CASSLAGGAGGALEDTQYF TRBJ2-3 - TRBD2 TRBV5-1
TGTGCCAGCAGCTTGGAGGAGTCCTTGTGGGACGAGCAGTACTTC CASSLEESLWDEQYF TRBJ2-7 - - TRBV5-8
TGCGCCAGCAGCTCCAGCGGTAAGGGTAAAGACACTGAAGCTTTCTTT CASSSSGKGKDTEAFF TRBJ1-1 - - TRBV5-1
TGTGCCAGCAGCTTTCCGGGACAGGAGGAAAAACTGTTTTTT CASSFPGQEEKLFF TRBJ1-4 - TRBD1 TRBV5-4
TGTGCCAGCTCACCAAGGACAGCAACTAATGAAAAACTGTTTTTT CASSPRTATNEKLFF TRBJ1-4 - - TRBV18
TGTGCCAGCAGTTACGAAAGGGGGCGGGGGAACACTGAAGCTTTCTTT CASSYERGRGNTEAFF TRBJ1-1 - TRBD1 TRBV6-5
TGTGCCAGCAGCCGTACAGGGGGCGTCGAGCAGTACTTC CASSRTGGVEQYF TRBJ2-7 - TRBD1 TRBV11-3
TGTGCCAGCAGTGAAGCACAGCTTACCCTCCACTTT CASSEAQLTLHF TRBJ1-6 - - TRBV6-1
TGTGCCAGCAGCCAAGTACCGACAGGCTGGCAAAATAGCAATCAGCCCCAGCATTTT CASSQVPTGWQNSNQPQHF TRBJ1-5 few - TRBV4-2
TGTGCCAGCATCTATGGGACTAGCGGAACCTACGAGCAGTACTTC CASIYGTSGTYEQYF TRBJ2-7 - TRBD2 TRBV6-1
TGCGCCAGCAGCTTAGGGACAGGGTCGACCGAGCAGTACTTC CASSLGTGSTEQYF TRBJ2-7 once TRBD1 TRBV5-1